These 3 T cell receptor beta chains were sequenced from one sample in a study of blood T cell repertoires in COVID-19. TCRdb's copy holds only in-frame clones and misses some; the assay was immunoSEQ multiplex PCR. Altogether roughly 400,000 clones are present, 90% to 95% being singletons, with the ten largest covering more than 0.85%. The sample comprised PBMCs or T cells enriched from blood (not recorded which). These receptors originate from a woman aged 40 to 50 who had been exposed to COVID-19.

The CDR3 region has the DNA TGCAGTGCTAGTGAAAAGGAGACCTTTCTTGCGACGCAGTATTTT. This translates into CSASEKETFLATQYF. The rearrangement joins TRBV20-1 to TRBJ2-3; D not resolved. The CDR3 extends over 15 amino acids. Trimming shortened V by 3 bases and J by 9 bases, and 22 bases separated the two germline ends. Germline CDR1 DFQATT, CDR2 SNEGSKA (reference sequence).

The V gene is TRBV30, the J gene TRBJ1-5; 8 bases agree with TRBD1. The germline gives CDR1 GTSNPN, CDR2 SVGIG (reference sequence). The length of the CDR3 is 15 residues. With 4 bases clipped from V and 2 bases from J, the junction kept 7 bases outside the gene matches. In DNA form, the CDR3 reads TGTGCCTGGAATACTCAGGGGGCTCGCAATCAGCCCCAGCATTTT. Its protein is CAWNTQGARNQPQHF.

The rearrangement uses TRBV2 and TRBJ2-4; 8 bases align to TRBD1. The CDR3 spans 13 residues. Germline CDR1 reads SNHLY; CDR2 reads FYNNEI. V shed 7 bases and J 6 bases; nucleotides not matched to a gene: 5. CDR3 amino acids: CASTGQGGNIQYF. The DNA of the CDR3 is TGTGCCAGCACTGGACAGGGAGGAAACATTCAGTACTTC.